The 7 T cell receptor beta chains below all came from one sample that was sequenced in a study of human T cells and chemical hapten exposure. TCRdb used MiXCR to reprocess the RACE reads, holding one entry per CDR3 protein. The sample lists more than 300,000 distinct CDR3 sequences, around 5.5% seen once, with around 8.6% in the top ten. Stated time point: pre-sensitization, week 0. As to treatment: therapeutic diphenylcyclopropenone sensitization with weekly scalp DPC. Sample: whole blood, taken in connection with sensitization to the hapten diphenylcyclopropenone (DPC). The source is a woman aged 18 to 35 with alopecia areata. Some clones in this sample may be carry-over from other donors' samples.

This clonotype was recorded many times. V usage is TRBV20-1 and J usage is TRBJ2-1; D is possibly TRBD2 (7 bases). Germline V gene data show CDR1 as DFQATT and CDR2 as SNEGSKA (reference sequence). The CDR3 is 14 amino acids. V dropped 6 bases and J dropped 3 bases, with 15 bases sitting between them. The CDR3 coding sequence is TGCAGTGCCTTCCGGGGGGCCGGCTACAATGAGCAGTTCTTC. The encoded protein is CSAFRGAGYNEQFF.

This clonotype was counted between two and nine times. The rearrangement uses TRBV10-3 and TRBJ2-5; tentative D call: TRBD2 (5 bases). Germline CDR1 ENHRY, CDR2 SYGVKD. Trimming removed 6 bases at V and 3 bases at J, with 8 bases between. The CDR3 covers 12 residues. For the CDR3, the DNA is TGTGCCATCAGATCCGGGGAAGAGACCCAGTACTTC. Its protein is CAIRSGEETQYF.

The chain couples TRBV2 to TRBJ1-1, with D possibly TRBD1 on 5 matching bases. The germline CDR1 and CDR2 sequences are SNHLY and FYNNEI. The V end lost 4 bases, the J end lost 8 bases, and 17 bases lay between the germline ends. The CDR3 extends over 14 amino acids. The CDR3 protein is CASSAISGAPEAFF. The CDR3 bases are TGTGCCAGCAGTGCAATTAGTGGGGCCCCAGAAGCTTTCTTT. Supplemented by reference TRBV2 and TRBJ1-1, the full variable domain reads EPEVTQTPSHQVTQMGQEVILRCVPISNHLYFYWYRQILGQKVEFLVSFYNNEISEKSEIFDDQFSVERPDGSNFTLKIRSTKLEDSAMYFCASSAISGAPEAFFGQGTRLTVV.

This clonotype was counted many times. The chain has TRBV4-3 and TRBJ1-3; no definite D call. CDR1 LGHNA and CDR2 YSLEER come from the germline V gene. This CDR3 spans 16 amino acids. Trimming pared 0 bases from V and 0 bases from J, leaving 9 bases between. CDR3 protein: CASSQDPANSGNTIYF. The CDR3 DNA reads TGCGCCAGCAGCCAAGATCCGGCGAACTCTGGAAACACCATATATTTT.

In nucleotides, the CDR3 is TGTGCCGGGACGAGGGACGTTAACACTGAAGCTTTCTTT. Its translation is CAGTRDVNTEAFF. V gene TRBV2 combines with J gene TRBJ1-1, with D perhaps matching TRBD1 (5 bases). This CDR3 comprises 13 residues. Germline V lookup: CDR1 SNHLY, CDR2 FYNNEI. Trimming left V 11 bases short and J 2 bases short, with 15 bases between.

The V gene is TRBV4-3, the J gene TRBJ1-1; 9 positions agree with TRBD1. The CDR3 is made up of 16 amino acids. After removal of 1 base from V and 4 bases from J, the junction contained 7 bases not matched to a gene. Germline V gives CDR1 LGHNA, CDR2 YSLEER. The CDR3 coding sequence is TGCGCCAGCAGCCAAGCGATGGGGACAGGGAGCACTGAAGCTTTCTTT. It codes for CASSQAMGTGSTEAFF.

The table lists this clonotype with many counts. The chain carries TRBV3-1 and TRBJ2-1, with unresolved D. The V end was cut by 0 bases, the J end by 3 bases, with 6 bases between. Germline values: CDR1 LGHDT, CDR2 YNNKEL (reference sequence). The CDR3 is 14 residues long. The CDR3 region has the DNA TGTGCCAGCAGCCAAGAGGCGGACTACAATGAGCAGTTCTTC. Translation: CASSQEADYNEQFF.